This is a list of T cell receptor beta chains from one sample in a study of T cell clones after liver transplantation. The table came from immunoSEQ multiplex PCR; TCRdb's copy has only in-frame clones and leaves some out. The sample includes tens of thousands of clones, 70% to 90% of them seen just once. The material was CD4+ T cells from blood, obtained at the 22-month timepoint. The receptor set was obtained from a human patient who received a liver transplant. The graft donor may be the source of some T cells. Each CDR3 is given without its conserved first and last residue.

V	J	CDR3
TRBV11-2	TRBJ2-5	ASSLKGGEQASGTQY
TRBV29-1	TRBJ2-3	SVVRGPDTQY
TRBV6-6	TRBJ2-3	ASRLAGDTQY
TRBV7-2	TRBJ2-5	ASSSGLQETQY
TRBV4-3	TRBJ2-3	ASSQQTSRDTQY
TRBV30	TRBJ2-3	AWSRALAGADTQY
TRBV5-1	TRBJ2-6	AGSYSSGSGANVLT
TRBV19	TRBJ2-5	ASSPERKETQY
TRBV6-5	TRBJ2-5	ASKASGKETQY
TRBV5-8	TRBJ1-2	ASSRRAVHRGYT
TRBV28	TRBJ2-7	ASSLTSGNSYEQY
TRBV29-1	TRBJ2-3	SVKGDTDTQY
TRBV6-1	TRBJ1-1	ASGAYRGGEAF
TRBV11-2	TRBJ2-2	ASSFDRGNTGELF
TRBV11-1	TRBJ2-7	ASSPRIASYEQY
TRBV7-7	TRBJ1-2	ASSSPQVGGGYT
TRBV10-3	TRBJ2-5	AIKRENLETQY
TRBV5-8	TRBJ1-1	ASTRTDLNTEAF
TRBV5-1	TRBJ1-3	ASSSGQANTIY
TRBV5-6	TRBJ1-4	ASSLVDRGNEKLF
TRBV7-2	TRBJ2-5	ASSLGRPSAAETQY
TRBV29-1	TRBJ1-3	SVEDGWSSGNTIY
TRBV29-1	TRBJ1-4	SVQDGPNEKLF
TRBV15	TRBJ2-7	ATSRENELSSYEQY
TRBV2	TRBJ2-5	ASSEEGGGSRETQY
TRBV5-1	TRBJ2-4	ASSLEGAKNIQY
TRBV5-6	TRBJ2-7	ASSKDRDGEQY
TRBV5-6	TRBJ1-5	ASSTRGAGFTQPQH
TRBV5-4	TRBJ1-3	ASSLKGNTIY
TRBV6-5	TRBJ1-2	ASSRTADYGYT
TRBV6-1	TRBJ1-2	ASSHTGQGAYGYT
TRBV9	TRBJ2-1	ASSATSGRFNEQF
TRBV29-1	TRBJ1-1	SGTYNGPEAF
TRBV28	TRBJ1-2	ASSLQGNYGYT